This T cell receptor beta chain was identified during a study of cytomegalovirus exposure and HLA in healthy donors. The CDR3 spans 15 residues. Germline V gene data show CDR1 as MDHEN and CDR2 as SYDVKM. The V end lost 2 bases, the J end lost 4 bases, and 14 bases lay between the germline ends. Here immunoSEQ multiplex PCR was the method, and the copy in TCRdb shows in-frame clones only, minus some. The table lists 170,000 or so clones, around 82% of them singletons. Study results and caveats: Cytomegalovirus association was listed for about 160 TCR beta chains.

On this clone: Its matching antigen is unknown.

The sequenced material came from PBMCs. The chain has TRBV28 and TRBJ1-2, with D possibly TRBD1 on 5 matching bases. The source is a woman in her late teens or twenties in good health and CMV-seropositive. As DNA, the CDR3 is TGTGCCAGCAGTTTAGGGGGGACCTTTCTCTATGGCTACACCTTC. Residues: CASSLGGTFLYGYTF.